These 29 T cell receptor beta chains were all obtained from the same sample, sequenced in a study of regulatory T cells in long-lasting Graves disease. Construction of the TCR beta libraries employed iRepertoire HTBI primers in conjunction with Arm-PCR of CDR3 regions. Via MiXCR, TCRdb re-called the multiplex PCR reads, giving one row per CDR3 protein. The sample has approximately 290,000 distinct CDR3 sequences, roughly a fifth seen once. The time point here: persistent/refractory GD, antithyroid drugs over 5 years with positive TRAb. Generation of the TCR library employed RNA extracted from PBMCs. The source was peripheral blood mononuclear cells (PBMCs), collected when the disease was refractory, from a patient treated with antithyroid drugs. All receptors come from a female donor with Graves disease.

This clonotype was seen a handful of times. V gene TRBV28 combines with J gene TRBJ2-7, with a tentative D call TRBD2 (6 bases). CDR1 and CDR2 from the germline V gene are MDHEN and SYDVKM. The CDR3 runs to 13 residues. With 7 bases removed from V and 7 bases from J, the gap between germline ends came to 17 bases. The CDR3 DNA is TGTGCCAGCACTAACCCCAAGCGGGTTGAGCAGTACTTC. This codes for CASTNPKRVEQYF.

In its sample, this clonotype was seen a few times. The CDR3: CASSSHGASPEQYF. CDR3 bases: TGTGCCAGCAGCTCCCACGGGGCCAGCCCCGAGCAGTACTTC. The rearrangement uses TRBV3-1 and TRBJ2-7; D tentatively reads TRBD1 or TRBD2 (5 bases each). CDR3 length equals 14 residues. Germline V gene sequence: CDR1 LGHDT, CDR2 YNNKEL (reference sequence). Trimming pared 5 bases from V and 6 bases from J, leaving 17 bases between.

The V and J genes are TRBV20-1 and TRBJ1-1, with D possibly TRBD1 on 5 matching bases. Germline CDR1 reads DFQATT; CDR2 reads SNEGSKA (reference sequence). The V end lost 1 base, the J end lost 5 bases, and 8 bases lay between the germline ends. The CDR3 sequence is 12 residues long. The CDR3 is CSARGGETEAFF. CDR3 DNA: TGCAGTGCTAGAGGGGGGGAGACTGAAGCTTTCTTT.

This sequence joins TRBV18 and TRBJ1-2; a weak D match, TRBD1 (6 bases). This CDR3 has 14 amino acids. The germline CDR1 and CDR2 sequences are KGHSH and LQKENI. The ends were cut back, 2 bases at V and 5 bases at J, with 12 bases in the middle. CDR3 residues: CASSPSGTGYGYTF. The DNA for the CDR3 is TGTGCCAGCTCACCATCTGGTACAGGGTATGGCTACACCTTC.

There are many counts of this clonotype. V is TRBV11-2 and J is TRBJ1-4, with a possible D match to TRBD1 (5 bases). This CDR3 has 12 amino acids. V lost 6 bases to trimming and J lost 5 bases, with 7 bases between them. Germline CDR1 reads SGHAT; CDR2 reads FQNNGV. The CDR3 nucleotides are TGTGCCAGCAGGGGGCAAAATGAAAAACTGTTTTTT. Protein sequence: CASRGQNEKLFF.

This clonotype was observed a few times. The J gene is TRBJ2-7, the V gene TRBV9; no clear D gene. The CDR3 sequence is 14 residues long. V was pared by 0 bases and J by 2 bases, with 9 bases between. Germline V lookup: CDR1 SGDLS, CDR2 YYNGEE. CDR3 amino acids: CASSVAESAYEQYF. The CDR3 DNA is TGTGCCAGCAGCGTAGCGGAGTCGGCCTACGAGCAGTACTTC.

This clonotype was counted only a few times. The rearrangement uses TRBV30 and TRBJ2-6; the D is unclear. Germline V gene data show CDR1 as GTSNPN and CDR2 as SVGIG (reference sequence). The V end lost 7 bases, the J end lost 2 bases, and 6 bases lay between the germline ends. The length of the CDR3 is 12 residues. In DNA form, the CDR3 reads TGTGCCTTACTTCCTGGGGCCAACGTCCTGACTTTC. This gives the protein CALLPGANVLTF.

The chain employs TRBV7-2 and TRBJ2-1; the match to TRBD2 covers 8 bases. V lost 1 base to trimming and J lost 2 bases; unmatched junction nucleotides: 4. The CDR3 loop spans 16 amino acids. The germline V gene encodes CDR1 SGHTA and CDR2 FQGNSA. The CDR3 spells CASSLEGTSPYNEQFF. CDR3 sequence (DNA): TGTGCCAGCAGCTTAGAAGGGACTAGTCCCTACAATGAGCAGTTCTTC.

The sample holds many counts of this clonotype. The V gene is TRBV5-6, the J gene TRBJ1-1; D is perhaps TRBD1 (6 bases). CDR1 is SGHDT, CDR2 YYEEEE, per germline. With 3 bases removed from V and 4 bases from J, the gap between germline ends came to 22 bases. The CDR3 is 17 amino acids. The CDR3, as DNA: TGTGCCAGCAGCTCGCCGGGGGCTTGGGAAGAAAGCACTGAAGCTTTCTTT. It codes for CASSSPGAWEESTEAFF.

This clonotype was seen at least ten times. J is TRBJ2-2 and V is TRBV6-2 or TRBV6-3; 11 bases are shared with TRBD2. Trimming took 9 bases from V and 6 from J; bases not matched to a gene: 21. Per the germline V gene, CDR1 is MNHEY and CDR2 is SVGEGT. This CDR3 is 19 amino acids long. In DNA form, the CDR3 reads TGTGCCAGTCAAACAGGGACTAGCGGTATACGGAGAGGGGCCGGGGAGCTGTTTTTT. Translating it yields CASQTGTSGIRRGAGELFF.

This clonotype was counted at least ten times. This chain uses TRBV10-3 with TRBJ2-7, with 7 bases aligning to TRBD1. The CDR3 runs 14 residues. CDR1 and CDR2 from the germline V gene are ENHRY and SYGVKD. V shed 8 bases and J 2 bases; nucleotides not matched to a gene: 9. CDR3 loop: CAIGRQGNTYEQYF. As DNA, the CDR3 is TGTGCCATCGGTCGACAGGGTAACACCTACGAGCAGTACTTC.

This clonotype turned up a few times. The chain employs TRBV18 and TRBJ1-1, with TRBD1 identical over 11 bases. Germline V gene lookup returns CDR1 KGHSH and CDR2 LQKENI. V trimming: 4 bases; J trimming: 3 bases; junction bases outside the gene matches: 4. This CDR3 region has 15 residues. DNA of the CDR3: TGTGCCAGCTCACGGGACAGGGGGAGCGACACTGAAGCTTTCTTT. The encoded protein is CASSRDRGSDTEAFF.

V gene TRBV20-1 combines with J gene TRBJ1-5; D is perhaps TRBD1 (5 bases). The ends were cut back, 5 bases at V and 0 bases at J, with 17 bases in the middle. Germline V CDR1 and CDR2: DFQATT, SNEGSKA (reference sequence). This CDR3 spans 16 amino acids. CDR3 loop: CSASRDGLYSNQPQHF. CDR3 bases: TGCAGTGCTTCCCGGGACGGACTTTATAGCAATCAGCCCCAGCATTTT.

Written as DNA, the CDR3 is TGTGCCATCAGTGAGAGTCAAAACACCGGGGAGCTGTTTTTT. Translated, it gives CAISESQNTGELFF. This chain uses TRBV10-3 with TRBJ2-2; D gene ambiguous. The V gene lost 2 bases and the J gene lost 2 bases, with 6 bases spanning the gap. The CDR3 loop spans 14 amino acids. The germline gives CDR1 ENHRY, CDR2 SYGVKD.

This clonotype was picked up a small number of times. The V and J genes are TRBV4-2 and TRBJ2-5; D ambiguous. The CDR3 runs 14 residues. Trimming took off 1 base at V and 5 bases at J, with 11 bases between the two ends. Germline V gene sequence: CDR1 LGHNA, CDR2 YNFKEQ. CDR3 region: CASSQVGLKETQYF. The CDR3 bases are TGTGCCAGCAGCCAAGTAGGCCTAAAGGAGACCCAGTACTTC.

The chain joins TRBV24-1 to TRBJ2-4, with D unclear. Germline V lookup: CDR1 KGHDR, CDR2 SFDVKD. V lost 9 bases, J lost 5 bases, and 16 bases lay in between. The CDR3 sequence is 14 residues long. CDR3 protein: CATGPRGSQNIQYF. The CDR3 DNA follows: TGTGCCACCGGTCCCAGAGGAAGTCAAAACATTCAGTACTTC.

Worth noting for this clonotype: This may be a read error: a much more frequent sequence differs by one nucleotide. This chain uses TRBV20-1 with TRBJ1-5; the D is unclear. Trimming pared 6 bases from V and 9 bases from J, leaving 15 bases between. Germline V gene sequence: CDR1 DFQATT, CDR2 SNEGSKA (reference sequence). This CDR3 spans 12 amino acids. The CDR3 DNA is TGCAGTGCCCAGCCGAGCGATCGGCCCCAGCATTTT. This sequence encodes CSAQPSDRPQHF.

This clonotype has a handful of counts. V gene TRBV30 combines with J gene TRBJ2-1; 8 nucleotides align to TRBD2. V lost 2 bases and J lost 10; bases outside the gene matches: 4. The CDR3 has 12 residues. Germline values: CDR1 GTSNPN, CDR2 SVGIG (reference sequence). The DNA of the CDR3 is TGTGCCTGGAGTACAGCGGGAGTCGAGCAGTTCTTC. The encoded protein is CAWSTAGVEQFF.

The rearrangement joins TRBV6-2 or TRBV6-3 to TRBJ2-2, with D uncertain. In germline, CDR1 is MNHEY, CDR2 SVGEGT. The CDR3 is 12 residues long. The V end lost 5 bases, the J end lost 8 bases, and 9 bases lay between the germline ends. CDR3 DNA sequence: TGTGCCAGCAGTCGACCCCCAGGGGAGCTGTTTTTT. Its translation: CASSRPPGELFF.

Only a few counts were recorded for this clonotype. CDR3 residues: CASSQDLPGTAYMNTEAFF. In nucleotides, the CDR3 is TGCGCCAGCAGCCAAGATCTACCGGGGACGGCGTATATGAACACTGAAGCTTTCTTT. The V call is TRBV4-3, the J call TRBJ1-1; tentative D call: TRBD1 (5 bases). This CDR3 comprises 19 residues. Germline loops: CDR1 LGHNA, CDR2 YSLEER. The V gene lost 0 bases and the J gene lost 0 bases, with 20 bases spanning the gap.

This clonotype was seen at least ten times. This chain uses TRBV6-9 with TRBJ1-5, with D unclear. Germline V gene lookup returns CDR1 MNHGY and CDR2 SVAAGI. Trimming shortened V by 4 bases and J by 4 bases, and 8 bases separated the two germline ends. The CDR3 loop spans 13 amino acids. Written as DNA, the CDR3 is TGTGCCAGCAGTTTTGGTTCGAATCAGCCCCAGCATTTT. Protein sequence: CASSFGSNQPQHF.

This clonotype was recorded a few times. This chain links TRBV28 with TRBJ1-6; D is unclear. V lost 6 bases and J lost 7, with 13 bases in between. Germline CDR1 reads MDHEN; CDR2 reads SYDVKM. The CDR3 covers 14 residues. This CDR3 reads CASSNGPGNSPLHF. The CDR3 DNA sequence: TGTGCCAGCAGCAACGGACCGGGAAATTCACCCCTCCACTTT.

About this clonotype: Possible read error: a much larger clone is one base away. The chain is built from TRBV7-9 and TRBJ2-3, with 7 bases fitting TRBD2. CDR3 size: 15 residues. Germline V lookup: CDR1 SEHNR, CDR2 FQNEAQ (reference sequence). The junction had 5 bases not matched to a gene; V was cut back by 5 bases and J by 0 bases. CDR3 region: CASSASGLSTDTQYF. The CDR3 region has the DNA TGTGCCAGCAGCGCTAGCGGCCTTAGCACAGATACGCAGTATTTT.

J is TRBJ1-4 and V is TRBV14; D is unclear. The better agreement between TRBJ2-2 and the DNA end casts doubt on the J call. Germline V gene sequence: CDR1 SGHDN, CDR2 FVKESK. The CDR3 runs 11 residues. Here the CDR3 reads CASSQGRELFF. CDR3 DNA sequence: TGTGCCAGCAGCCAAGGCCGGGAGCTGTTTTTT.

The V call is TRBV11-2, the J call TRBJ2-7; D is perhaps TRBD1 or TRBD2 (5 bases each). V lost 4 bases to trimming and J lost 3 bases, with 13 bases between them. In germline, CDR1 is SGHAT, CDR2 FQNNGV. CDR3 length: 14 residues. CDR3 in DNA: TGTGCCAGCAGCTATCCCGGGGCCAACTACGAGCAGTACTTC. Its translation: CASSYPGANYEQYF.

This clonotype was seen ten or more times. The chain is built from TRBV2 and TRBJ2-5, with D hard to call. Germline V gives CDR1 SNHLY, CDR2 FYNNEI. The CDR3 is 10 amino acids. Trimming removed 6 bases from V and 14 bases from J, with 13 bases in between. CDR3: CASRGGTVYF. The CDR3 DNA sequence: TGTGCCAGCAGGGGTGGTACCGTTTACTTC.

As regards this clonotype: A much more abundant neighbour one base away suggests this may be a read error. The rearrangement uses TRBV30 and TRBJ1-2; possible D gene TRBD1, 6 bases. V lost 5 bases and J 2 bases, leaving 9 bases between the germline ends. The CDR3 covers 12 residues. The germline gives CDR1 GTSNPN, CDR2 SVGIG (reference sequence). CDR3 nucleotides: TGTGCCTGGGGCGACAGGAACTATGGCTACACCTTC. This encodes CAWGDRNYGYTF.

About this clonotype itself: A much larger clone lies one base from this, so it may be a read error. The chain employs TRBV20-1 and TRBJ1-5, with 7 bases that match TRBD1. This CDR3 is built from 14 residues. The V gene's germline CDR1 is DFQATT and CDR2 SNEGSKA (reference sequence). Written as DNA, the CDR3 is TGCAGTGCTAGTCCCGACAGCCGGGGACAGCCCCGGCATTTT. Its translation is CSASPDSRGQPRHF.

The chain links TRBV12-3 or TRBV12-4 to TRBJ2-1; 7 bases are a match to TRBD2. This CDR3 contains 14 residues. V lost 4 bases and J lost 3; bases outside the gene matches: 3. CDR3 region: CASSYAGDYNEQFF. The CDR3 DNA reads TGTGCCAGCAGTTACGCGGGAGACTACAATGAGCAGTTCTTC.